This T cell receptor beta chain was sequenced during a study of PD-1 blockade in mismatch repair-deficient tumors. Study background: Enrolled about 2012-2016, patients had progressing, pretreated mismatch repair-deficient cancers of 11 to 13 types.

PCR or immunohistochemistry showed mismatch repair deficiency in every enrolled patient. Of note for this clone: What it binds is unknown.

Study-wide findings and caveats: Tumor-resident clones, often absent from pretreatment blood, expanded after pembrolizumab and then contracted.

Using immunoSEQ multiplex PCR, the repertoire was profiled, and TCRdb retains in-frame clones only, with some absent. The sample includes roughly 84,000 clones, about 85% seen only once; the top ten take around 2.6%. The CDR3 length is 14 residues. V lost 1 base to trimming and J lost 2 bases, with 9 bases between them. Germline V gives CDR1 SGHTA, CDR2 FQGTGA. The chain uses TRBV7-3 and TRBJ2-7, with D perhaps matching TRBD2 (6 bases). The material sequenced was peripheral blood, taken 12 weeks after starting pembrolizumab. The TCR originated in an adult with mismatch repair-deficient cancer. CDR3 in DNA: TGTGCCAGCAGCTTAAGCGGGAAGGCCTACGAGCAGTACTTC. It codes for CASSLSGKAYEQYF.